Below, 24 T cell receptor beta chains from the same sample are listed, as sequenced in a study of OX40 agonist ivuxolimab in advanced cancers. The protocol was immunoSEQ multiplex PCR, while the TCRdb copy is restricted to in-frame clones and leaves out a portion. The sample includes tens of thousands of clones, over 80% of them seen just once. The sample consisted of CD4+ or CD8+ T cells sorted from blood, taken in a trial of the OX40 agonist ivuxolimab. Receptors were obtained from an adult with an advanced solid tumor such as melanoma, head and neck, liver or kidney cancer.

J is TRBJ1-2 and V is TRBV6-5; D remains unclear. This CDR3 is built from 16 residues. CDR1 MNHEY and CDR2 SVGAGI come from the germline V gene. V was cut by 4 bases and J by 4 bases, with 19 bases left in between. CDR3 residues: CASSLLIMRKTYGYTF. The CDR3 coding sequence is TGTGCCAGCAGTTTGCTAATTATGCGAAAGACCTATGGCTACACCTTC.

The chain joins TRBV19 to TRBJ2-7; TRBD1 matches 9 bases. This CDR3 is 13 amino acids long. Trimming removed 4 bases from V and 3 bases from J; junction bases left unmatched: 1. Per germline, CDR1 LNHDA and CDR2 SQIVND (reference sequence). The CDR3 bases are TGTGCCAGTAGTAGGGGACAGGGCTACGAGCAGTACTTC. Protein sequence: CASSRGQGYEQYF.

The CDR3 sequence is CASSPRGGDEQFF. Here the CDR3 DNA reads TGTGCCAGCAGCCCAAGGGGAGGAGATGAGCAGTTCTTC. The chain combines TRBV4-2 with TRBJ2-1; the D gene is possibly TRBD2 (6 bases). Germline CDR1 reads LGHNA; CDR2 reads YNFKEQ. The V end lost 4 bases, the J end lost 8 bases, and 12 bases lay between the germline ends. This CDR3 region has 13 residues.

This chain's CDR3 is CASSGTYSNQPQHF. The CDR3 DNA is TGTGCCAGTAGTGGAACGTATAGCAATCAGCCCCAGCATTTT. The chain combines TRBV19 with TRBJ1-5; D is uncertain. Germline V gene lookup returns CDR1 LNHDA and CDR2 SQIVND (reference sequence). This CDR3 spans 14 amino acids. Trimming left V 5 bases short and J 0 bases short, with 8 bases between.

The rearrangement links TRBV5-6 to TRBJ1-4; a possible D gene is TRBD1 (5 bases). The V gene's germline CDR1 is SGHDT and CDR2 YYEEEE. V lost 4 bases and J lost 6, with 13 bases in between. This CDR3 has 14 residues. The CDR3 DNA is TGTGCCAGCAGCCTTTTCGACAGTCATGAAAAACTGTTTTTT. This codes for CASSLFDSHEKLFF.

V is TRBV19 and J is TRBJ1-5; TRBD1 might be the D (5 bases). The germline gives CDR1 LNHDA, CDR2 SQIVND (reference sequence). Trimming stripped 0 bases from V and 5 bases from J, with 14 bases between. CDR3 size: 16 residues. The CDR3: CASSIDRGRVDQPQHF. Written as DNA, the CDR3 is TGTGCCAGTAGTATAGATCGGGGGAGAGTGGATCAGCCCCAGCATTTT.

This chain connects TRBV2 to TRBJ2-3, with 10 bases fitting TRBD2. The V gene's germline CDR1 is SNHLY and CDR2 FYNNEI. The CDR3 has 13 amino acids. V lost 10 bases and J lost 2; bases outside the gene matches: 3. In nucleotides, the CDR3 is TGTGCCAAACTAGCGGGGCACACAGATACGCAGTATTTT. The encoded protein is CAKLAGHTDTQYF.

On this clone itself: The sample holds other DNA sequences that translate to the same CDR3. The J gene is TRBJ1-1, the V gene TRBV6-5; D unclear. This CDR3 has 13 amino acids. With 4 bases removed from V and 0 bases from J, the gap between germline ends came to 6 bases. Germline values: CDR1 MNHEY, CDR2 SVGAGI. CDR3 protein: CASSLTVNTEAFF. CDR3 coding DNA: TGTGCCAGCAGTTTGACTGTGAACACTGAAGCTTTCTTT.

The chain joins TRBV2 to TRBJ2-5; the match to TRBD1 covers 7 bases. The germline CDR1 and CDR2 sequences are SNHLY and FYNNEI. The junction had 8 bases not matched to a gene; V was cut back by 11 bases and J by 2 bases. The CDR3 covers 13 residues. CDR3 sequence reads: CAGQQGSQETQYF. The DNA of the CDR3 is TGTGCCGGACAACAGGGGTCTCAAGAGACCCAGTACTTC.

The rearrangement links TRBV27 to TRBJ2-3, with TRBD1 identical over 9 bases. Germline CDR1 and CDR2: MNHEY and SMNVEV (reference sequence). V shed 5 bases, J shed 1 base, and the junction held 4 bases outside the gene matches. The CDR3 extends over 15 amino acids. Here the CDR3 DNA reads TGTGCCAGCAGTCCACAGGGGGCGGGCACAGATACGCAGTATTTT. Encoded protein: CASSPQGAGTDTQYF.

The V call is TRBV9, the J call TRBJ2-7; D gene unclear. This CDR3 contains 15 residues. V was shortened by 2 bases and J by 2 bases, with 14 bases between the two germline ends. The germline V gene has CDR1 SGDLS and CDR2 YYNGEE. The CDR3 region has the DNA TGTGCCAGCAGCGTCGGCTCTTCTGCCCCCTACGAGCAGTACTTC. As protein: CASSVGSSAPYEQYF.

This chain joins TRBV6-5 and TRBJ1-4; 7 bases are shared with TRBD1. Germline CDR1 is MNHEY and CDR2 is SVGAGI. Unmatched junction bases numbered 4, after V lost 6 bases and J lost 6 bases. The CDR3 is 13 residues long. In DNA, the CDR3 is TGTGCCAGCAGCGCCACAGGGGATGAAAAACTGTTTTTT. Amino acid sequence: CASSATGDEKLFF.

Here the CDR3 DNA reads TGTGCCAGCTCACCAATGACCGGGAATCAGCCCCAGCATTTT. It is translated as CASSPMTGNQPQHF. This chain uses TRBV18 with TRBJ1-5; no definite D call. The V end was cut by 2 bases, the J end by 4 bases, with 9 bases between. Germline V gene sequence: CDR1 KGHSH, CDR2 LQKENI. The CDR3 spans 14 residues.

There are a few counts of this clone. The V call is TRBV30, the J call TRBJ1-5, with 8 nucleotides matching TRBD1. Germline-derived CDR1 and CDR2 are GTSNPN and SVGIG (reference sequence). Unmatched junction bases numbered 4, after V lost 4 bases and J lost 2 bases. This CDR3 is 14 amino acids long. CDR3 residues: CAWNQGQGNQPQHF. The CDR3 region has the DNA TGTGCCTGGAATCAGGGACAGGGCAATCAGCCCCAGCATTTT. The variable domain in full, with the rest retrieved from reference TRBV30 and TRBJ1-5, is SQTIHQWPATLVQPVGSPLSLECTVEGTSNPNLYWYRQAAGRGLQLLFYSVGIGQISSEVPQNLSASRPQDRQFILSSKKLLLSDSGFYLCAWNQGQGNQPQHFGDGTRLSIL.

This chain connects TRBV2 to TRBJ2-4, with a tentative D call TRBD1 (6 bases). Germline CDR1 is SNHLY and CDR2 is FYNNEI. Trimming took off 4 bases at V and 3 bases at J, with 16 bases between the two ends. This CDR3 contains 16 residues. The CDR3 protein is CASSASGDMFKNIQYF. Here the CDR3 DNA reads TGTGCCAGCAGTGCATCCGGGGACATGTTCAAAAACATTCAGTACTTC.

The rearrangement uses TRBV5-1 and TRBJ2-1, with TRBD2 matching over 11 bases. CDR1 is SGHRS and CDR2 is YFSETQ in the germline V gene. The V and J ends lost 0 bases and 4 bases, in that order; junction bases with no gene match: 3. The CDR3 spans 16 residues. This CDR3 reads CASSLEASGRYNEQFF. As DNA, the CDR3 is TGCGCCAGCAGCTTGGAGGCTAGCGGGAGGTACAATGAGCAGTTCTTC. Full variable domain (rest looked up from reference TRBV5-1 and TRBJ2-1): KAGVTQTPRYLIKTRGQQVTLSCSPISGHRSVSWYQQTPGQGLQFLFEYFSETQRNKGNFPGRFSGRQFSNSRSEMNVSTLELGDSALYLCASSLEASGRYNEQFFGPGTRLTVL.

The rearrangement links TRBV5-4 to TRBJ2-3, with 7 bases matching TRBD2. The CDR3 totals 15 residues. V gave up 4 bases and J gave up 0 bases; unmatched junction bases: 5. Germline-derived CDR1 and CDR2 are SGHNT and YYREEE (reference sequence). CDR3 DNA: TGTGCCAGCAGCCCCCCTAGCGGTAGCACAGATACGCAGTATTTT. Amino acids: CASSPPSGSTDTQYF.

The chain employs TRBV28 and TRBJ1-6; no reliable D call. The CDR3 spans 17 residues. In germline, CDR1 is MDHEN, CDR2 SYDVKM. V was shortened by 7 bases and J by 2 bases, with 18 bases between the two germline ends. CDR3 sequence: CASTSGPLKAYNSPLHF. The CDR3, as DNA: TGTGCCAGCACCTCCGGACCGTTGAAGGCCTATAATTCACCCCTCCACTTT. The full variable domain, completed using reference TRBV28 and TRBJ1-6, is DVKVTQSSRYLVKRTGEKVFLECVQDMDHENMFWYRQDPGLGLRLIYFSYDVKMKEKGDIPEGYSVSREKKERFSLILESASTNQTSMYLCASTSGPLKAYNSPLHFGNGTRLTVT.

This clone was seen repeatedly, ten times or more. The rearrangement uses TRBV7-2 and TRBJ1-1; D is unclear. V lost 3 bases and J lost 8, with 10 bases in between. Germline V gene lookup returns CDR1 SGHTA and CDR2 FQGNSA. CDR3 length: 12 amino acids. This chain's CDR3 is CASSLLVTEAFF. As DNA, the CDR3 is TGTGCCAGCAGCTTGTTAGTGACAGAAGCTTTCTTT.

The V call is TRBV5-6, the J call TRBJ1-5, with D perhaps TRBD1 (5 bases). V was clipped by 2 bases and J by 3 bases, with 12 bases between them. This CDR3 is built from 15 residues. Germline CDR1 is SGHDT and CDR2 is YYEEEE. This chain's CDR3 is CASSFWGETNQPQHF. In nucleotides, the CDR3 is TGTGCCAGCAGCTTCTGGGGGGAAACCAATCAGCCCCAGCATTTT.

The rearrangement uses TRBV11-2 and TRBJ1-3; a weak D match, TRBD1 (5 bases). The CDR3 length is 13 residues. Between the trimmed V and J ends, which lost 3 bases and 6 bases, there was a span of 9 bases. CDR1 and CDR2 from the germline V gene are SGHAT and FQNNGV. As DNA, the CDR3 is TGTGCCAGCAGCTTGGACACTGAAAACACCATATATTTT. This translates into CASSLDTENTIYF.

V is TRBV6-1 and J is TRBJ2-1, with 10 bases fitting TRBD2. Germline V gene data show CDR1 as MNHNS and CDR2 as SASEGT. The ends lost 6 bases at V and 3 bases at J; junction bases unmatched: 5. The CDR3 has 15 residues. This CDR3 reads CASSLLAGVYNEQFF. CDR3 DNA sequence: TGTGCCAGCAGCCTTCTAGCGGGGGTCTACAATGAGCAGTTCTTC.

The CDR3 loop is CASSLTSGPLSTDTQYF. In DNA, the CDR3 is TGTGCCAGCAGCTTAACTAGCGGCCCCCTTAGCACAGATACGCAGTATTTT. V and J are TRBV11-2 and TRBJ2-3; 8 bases agree with TRBD2. J was trimmed by 0 bases and V by 2 bases; bases with no gene match: 7. Per the germline V gene, CDR1 is SGHAT and CDR2 is FQNNGV. CDR3 length: 17 amino acids.

This rearrangement joins TRBV5-4 to TRBJ2-5; tentative D call: TRBD1 (5 bases). Looked up from germline, CDR1 is SGHNT and CDR2 is YYREEE (reference sequence). V was clipped by 0 bases and J by 3 bases, with 12 bases between them. This CDR3 region has 15 residues. The CDR3 reads CASSLAAAGKETQYF. DNA for the CDR3: TGTGCCAGCAGCTTGGCCGCGGCAGGGAAAGAGACCCAGTACTTC.